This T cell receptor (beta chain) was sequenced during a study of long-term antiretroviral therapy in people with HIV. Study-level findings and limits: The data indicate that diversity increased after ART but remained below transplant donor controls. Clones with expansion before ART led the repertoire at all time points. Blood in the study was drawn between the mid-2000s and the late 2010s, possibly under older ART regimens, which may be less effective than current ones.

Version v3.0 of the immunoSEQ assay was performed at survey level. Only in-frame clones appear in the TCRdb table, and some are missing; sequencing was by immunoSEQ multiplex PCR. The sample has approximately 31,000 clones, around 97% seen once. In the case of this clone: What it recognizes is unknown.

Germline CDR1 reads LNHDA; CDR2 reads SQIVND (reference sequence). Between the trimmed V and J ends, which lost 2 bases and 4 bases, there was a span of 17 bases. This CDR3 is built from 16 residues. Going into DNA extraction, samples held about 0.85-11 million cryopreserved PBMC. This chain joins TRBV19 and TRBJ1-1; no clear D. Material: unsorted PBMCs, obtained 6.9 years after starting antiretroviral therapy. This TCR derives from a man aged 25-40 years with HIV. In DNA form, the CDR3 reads TGTGCCAGTAGTATACAAACGACCCGAAGCGGCACTGAAGCTTTCTTT. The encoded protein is CASSIQTTRSGTEAFF.